The clone carrying this T cell receptor beta chain appeared a single time. The data stem from a study of early T cells in non-severe SARS-CoV-2 infection. Background on the study: The study sequenced bulk RNA from unsorted whole blood, with chains unpaired.

Separate cDNA molecules each had unique molecular identifiers attached to them. In TCRdb, the 5' RACE reads were re-called with MiXCR into one record per CDR3 protein. The repertoire holds under 70,000 distinct CDR3 sequences, with 15% as singletons. Germline V lookup: CDR1 SGHTA, CDR2 FQGTGA. CDR3 length: 15 residues. J was trimmed by 5 bases and V by 1 base; bases with no gene match: 6. The chain recombines TRBV7-3 with TRBJ2-7, with 9 bases that match TRBD1. Here the sequenced sample was whole blood, taken at baseline. This clonotype originated in an adult who was a healthcare worker with PCR-confirmed SARS-CoV-2 infection or an uninfected control (not recorded which). CDR3 region: CASSLSTDRGNEQYF. CDR3 bases: TGTGCCAGCAGCTTAAGTACGGACAGGGGAAACGAGCAGTACTTC. Supplemented by reference TRBV7-3 and TRBJ2-7, the full variable domain reads GAGVSQTPSNKVTEKGKYVELRCDPISGHTALYWYRQSLGQGPEFLIYFQGTGAADDSGLPNDRFFAVRPEGSVSTLKIQRTERGDSAVYLCASSLSTDRGNEQYFGPGTRLTVT.